The next 31 T cell receptor beta chains were all read from a single sample in a study of T cell repertoires in cytomegalovirus infection. TCRdb itself ran the reads through MiXCR, one entry per CDR3 protein. The sample gives hundreds of thousands of distinct CDR3 sequences, 20% to 30% of which show up once; approximately 8% is in the top ten. Input material: CD8+ T cells from PBMCs. The receptors were gathered from a human donor in good health (CMV status not recorded). Some clones in this sample may be carry-over from other donors' samples.

There are a few counts of this clonotype. The genes are TRBV4-1 and TRBJ2-1; the D is unclear. The V end was cut by 0 bases, the J end by 8 bases, with 8 bases between. Per germline, CDR1 MGHRA and CDR2 YSYEKL. The CDR3 extends over 13 amino acids. The CDR3: CASSQERVDEQFF. CDR3 nucleotides: TGCGCCAGCAGCCAAGAAAGGGTCGATGAGCAGTTCTTC.

This clonotype was found many times. The rearrangement joins TRBV7-3 to TRBJ2-2; D ambiguous. Trimming shortened V by 4 bases and J by 0 bases, and 6 bases separated the two germline ends. Germline V gene sequence: CDR1 SGHTA, CDR2 FQGTGA. CDR3 length equals 14 residues. Written as DNA, the CDR3 is TGTGCCAGCAGCTCTGTCGCGAACACCGGGGAGCTGTTTTTT. Its translation: CASSSVANTGELFF.

The gene calls are TRBV7-6 and TRBJ2-3, with TRBD2 as a possible D gene (6 bases). V lost 1 base and J lost 6, with 17 bases in between. The CDR3 is 16 residues long. Germline CDR1 SGHVS, CDR2 FNYEAQ. CDR3 in DNA: TGTGCCAGCAGCTTAGAAGCCCCCGCGGGAACGGATACGCAGTATTTT. Protein product: CASSLEAPAGTDTQYF.

To note about this clonotype: The junction departs from germline at one end; a sequencing error may be responsible. The rearrangement uses TRBV15 and TRBJ1-5, with D unresolved. The CDR3 sequence is 15 residues long. CDR1 and CDR2 (germline): LNHNV, YYDKDF (reference sequence). In DNA, the CDR3 is TGTGCCACCAGCAGAGTGGGGTTGACCTATCAGCCCCAGCGTTTT. Encoded protein: CATSRVGLTYQPQRF. The full variable domain, its missing parts supplied by reference TRBV15 and TRBJ1-5, is DAMVIQNPRYQVTQFGKPVTLSCSQTLNHNVMYWYQQKSSQAPKLLFHYYDKDFNNEADTPDNFQSRRPNTSFCFLDIRSPGLGDTAMYLCATSRVGLTYQPQRFGDGTRLSIL.

Here the CDR3 reads CAISETGTGRQPQHF. CDR3 bases: TGTGCCATCAGTGAGACTGGGACAGGGAGACAGCCCCAGCATTTT. The rearrangement joins TRBV10-3 to TRBJ1-5; 9 positions match TRBD1. From germline, CDR1 is ENHRY and CDR2 SYGVKD. This CDR3 region has 15 residues. The V and J ends lost 2 bases and 7 bases, in that order; junction bases with no gene match: 6.

The chain has TRBV29-1 and TRBJ2-2; 13 bases align to TRBD2. Per the germline V gene, CDR1 is SQVTM and CDR2 is ANQGSEA. The CDR3 is 15 amino acids. Trimming took 7 bases from V and 4 from J; bases not matched to a gene: 6. The CDR3 nucleotides are TGCAGCGCAGGACTAGCGGGGGCGGGCACCGGGGAGCTGTTTTTT. Translating gives CSAGLAGAGTGELFF.

This clonotype was counted between two and nine times. J is TRBJ2-5 and V is TRBV6-2 or TRBV6-3; no definite D call. Trimming removed 7 bases from V and 4 bases from J, with 10 bases in between. The V gene's germline CDR1 is MNHEY and CDR2 SVGEGT. This CDR3 region has 12 residues. The CDR3 region is CASIGSRETQYF. CDR3 in DNA: TGTGCCAGCATAGGCTCAAGAGAGACCCAGTACTTC.

This clonotype has just a few counts. The chain carries TRBV7-8 and TRBJ2-7; D is perhaps TRBD1 (6 bases). Germline assignment: CDR1 SGHVS and CDR2 FQNEAQ. Trimming took 3 bases from V and 4 from J, leaving 19 bases between them. The CDR3 has 16 residues. The CDR3 here is CASSFGAGQSPYEQYV. DNA of the CDR3: TGTGCCAGCAGCTTTGGGGCCGGACAGTCCCCATACGAGCAGTACGTC.

This clonotype was found a few times. This chain uses TRBV10-2 with TRBJ2-1; D is possibly TRBD2 (5 bases). The CDR3 is 13 residues long. Trimming pared 7 bases from V and 6 bases from J, leaving 13 bases between. Per germline, CDR1 WSHSY and CDR2 SAAADI. CDR3 region: CASIGTRGNEQFF. For the CDR3, the DNA is TGCGCCAGCATCGGAACTCGGGGCAATGAGCAGTTCTTC.

This clonotype was found many times. The chain is built from TRBV12-3 or TRBV12-4 and TRBJ1-2, with a tentative D call TRBD1 (6 bases). V lost 5 bases and J lost 6, with 22 bases in between. The CDR3 spans 16 residues. CDR3 in DNA: TGTGCCAGCAGTGCTAGAGCTATCGGACAGCGAGATGGCTACACCTTC. Its protein product is CASSARAIGQRDGYTF.

The chain links TRBV29-1 to TRBJ1-2; tentative D call: TRBD1 (5 bases). Germline V CDR1 and CDR2: SQVTM, ANQGSEA. There are 13 residues in the CDR3. Trimming pared 4 bases from V and 1 base from J, leaving 10 bases between. CDR3 protein: CSVAGGYNYGYTF. DNA for the CDR3: TGCAGCGTTGCGGGGGGATATAACTATGGCTACACCTTC.

This clonotype has a handful of counts. V and J are TRBV6-1 and TRBJ2-5; perhaps TRBD1 as D (6 bases). This CDR3 has 14 residues. Germline V gives CDR1 MNHNS, CDR2 SASEGT. Trimming stripped 6 bases from V and 0 bases from J, with 11 bases between. The CDR3, as DNA: TGTGCCAGCAGCGGACAGCCCGACCAAGAGACCCAGTACTTC. It translates to CASSGQPDQETQYF.

This clonotype was observed a few times. The chain recombines TRBV4-1 with TRBJ1-4, with 12 positions matching TRBD1. In germline, CDR1 is MGHRA, CDR2 YSYEKL. J lost 0 bases, V lost 2 bases, and 10 bases had no gene match. The CDR3 sequence is 20 residues long. CDR3 DNA sequence: TGCGCCAGCAGCCAAATACCGGGACAGGGGGCGCTCCCAACTAATGAAAAACTGTTTTTT. Protein: CASSQIPGQGALPTNEKLFF.

This clonotype was seen more than once but under ten times. This chain joins TRBV6-1 and TRBJ2-6; 9 bases map to TRBD1. The CDR3 has 18 amino acids. The V gene's germline CDR1 is MNHNS and CDR2 SASEGT. V was clipped by 2 bases and J by 2 bases; unmatched bases: 7. The CDR3 DNA sequence: TGTGCCAGCAGTGAACCCAGCGGACAGGGGACTGGGGCCAACGTCCTGACTTTC. Translated, it gives CASSEPSGQGTGANVLTF.

This clonotype was seen more than once but under ten times. The rearrangement joins TRBV28 to TRBJ1-1; D is unclear. Trimming pared 3 bases from V and 8 bases from J, leaving 16 bases between. In germline, CDR1 is MDHEN, CDR2 SYDVKM. The CDR3 is made up of 14 amino acids. CDR3 in DNA: TGTGCCAGCAGTTTGGCCCCTTTCGGAGGGGAAGCTTTCTTT. Translating gives CASSLAPFGGEAFF. The complete variable domain, with remaining parts taken from reference TRBV28 and TRBJ1-1, reads DVKVTQSSRYLVKRTGEKVFLECVQDMDHENMFWYRQDPGLGLRLIYFSYDVKMKEKGDIPEGYSVSREKKERFSLILESASTNQTSMYLCASSLAPFGGEAFFGQGTRLTVV.

This clonotype was seen ten or more times. The chain carries TRBV28 and TRBJ2-3; 7 nucleotides align to TRBD1. Germline V gene sequence: CDR1 MDHEN, CDR2 SYDVKM. V trimming: 7 bases; J trimming: 2 bases; junction bases outside the gene matches: 9. The CDR3 loop spans 15 amino acids. The CDR3 nucleotides are TGTGCCAGCACCGAATCCGGGACAGACACAGATACGCAGTATTTT. Protein: CASTESGTDTDTQYF.

At least ten counts were recorded for this clonotype. The chain links TRBV7-6 to TRBJ2-1; D gene unclear. Trimming left V 1 base short and J 7 bases short, with 5 bases between. The CDR3 covers 12 residues. The germline V gene has CDR1 SGHVS and CDR2 FNYEAQ. The CDR3 region is CASSLGKNEQFF. The DNA of the CDR3 is TGTGCCAGCAGCTTAGGAAAGAATGAGCAGTTCTTC.

There are a few counts of this clonotype. The V call is TRBV28, the J call TRBJ2-7; 9 nucleotides match TRBD1. V shed 3 bases, J shed 5 bases, and the junction held 11 bases outside the gene matches. Germline values: CDR1 MDHEN, CDR2 SYDVKM. The CDR3 is made up of 16 amino acids. This CDR3 reads CASSFSGTGFPHEQYV. CDR3 nucleotides: TGTGCCAGCAGTTTCTCCGGGACAGGGTTCCCCCACGAGCAGTACGTC.

In this sample, this clonotype turned up many times. V and J are TRBV7-9 and TRBJ2-1; D may be TRBD2 (6 bases). V shed 6 bases and J shed 0 bases, with 15 bases lying between them. The V gene's germline CDR1 is SEHNR and CDR2 FQNEAQ (reference sequence). This CDR3 comprises 16 residues. CDR3 DNA sequence: TGTGCCAGCAGGTCGCCGGAGGGGAGCTCCTACAATGAGCAGTTCTTC. It codes for CASRSPEGSSYNEQFF.

Only one count was recorded for this clonotype. At one end the junction does not follow the germline gene, possibly because of a read error. The chain combines TRBV6-1 with TRBJ2-3; TRBD2 matches at 13 bases. CDR1 is MNHNS, CDR2 SASEGT, per germline. This CDR3 spans 15 amino acids. In DNA, the CDR3 is TGTGTCAGCAGCGAACTAGCGGGGGGGCCGGATACGCAGTATTTT. Translating it yields CVSSELAGGPDTQYF.

The chain joins TRBV25-1 to TRBJ2-5; D may be TRBD1 or TRBD2 (5 bases each). The CDR3 contains 14 residues. Germline CDR1 MGHDK, CDR2 SYGVNS. The V end was cut by 4 bases, the J end by 7 bases, with 16 bases between. The CDR3 loop reads CASSGGTAAGTQYF. CDR3 DNA: TGTGCCAGCAGTGGAGGGACCGCGGCAGGGACCCAGTACTTC.

V is TRBV7-2 and J is TRBJ2-3, with 8 bases matching TRBD2. Losses at the gene ends were 1 base for V and 2 bases for J; bases not matched to a gene: 11. The CDR3 has 18 residues. Germline-derived CDR1 and CDR2 are SGHTA and FQGNSA. The CDR3 DNA is TGTGCCAGCAGCTTAGGATTCCCCACTAGCGGCTACACAGATACGCAGTATTTT. Its protein is CASSLGFPTSGYTDTQYF.

This clonotype has a count of ten or more. The V and J genes are TRBV7-6 and TRBJ2-2; no clear D gene. This CDR3 region has 14 residues. Germline CDR1 is SGHVS and CDR2 is FNYEAQ. Trimming shortened V by 1 base and J by 5 bases, and 8 bases separated the two germline ends. This CDR3 reads CASSLDGRTGELFF. The CDR3 bases are TGTGCCAGCAGCTTAGACGGTCGGACCGGGGAGCTGTTTTTT.

This clonotype was picked up a small number of times. The chain joins TRBV7-3 to TRBJ2-1; D might be TRBD2 (6 bases). The germline V and J ends were trimmed by 3 bases and 6 bases, with 12 bases remaining between them. Germline CDR1 and CDR2: SGHTA and FQGTGA. The CDR3 sequence is 14 residues long. The CDR3 region has the DNA TGTGCCAGCAGCTTCGGGGGTACCGGCAATGAGCAGTTCTTC. Translation: CASSFGGTGNEQFF.

The chain carries TRBV20-1 and TRBJ1-6; TRBD1 agrees at 7 bases. After removal of 1 base from V and 9 bases from J, the junction contained 3 bases not matched to a gene. The germline CDR1 and CDR2 sequences are DFQATT and SNEGSKA (reference sequence). This CDR3 is 13 amino acids long. DNA for the CDR3: TGCAGTGCTAGAGGAGGGGGCGGTTCACCCCTCCACTTT. It yields the protein CSARGGGGSPLHF.

This clonotype occurred a few times. The J gene is TRBJ1-1, the V gene TRBV29-1; D possibly corresponds to TRBD1 (6 bases). V was pared by 3 bases and J by 1 base, with 15 bases between. This CDR3 is built from 15 residues. The germline V gene has CDR1 SQVTM and CDR2 ANQGSEA. The CDR3 reads CSVDHPGTPNTEAFF. In DNA, the CDR3 is TGCAGCGTTGATCACCCCGGGACACCGAACACTGAAGCTTTCTTT. Looking up the rest from reference TRBV29-1 and TRBJ1-1 gives the full variable domain: SAVISQKPSRDICQRGTSLTIQCQVDSQVTMMFWYRQQPGQSLTLIATANQGSEATYESGFVIDKFPISRPNLTFSTLTVSNMSPEDSSIYLCSVDHPGTPNTEAFFGQGTRLTVV.

This clonotype has only a few counts. The chain combines TRBV15 with TRBJ2-5, with D unclear. In germline, CDR1 is LNHNV, CDR2 YYDKDF (reference sequence). Trimming left V 0 bases short and J 3 bases short, with 8 bases between. CDR3 length: 14 amino acids. The CDR3 coding sequence is TGTGCCACCAGCAGAGATCTAGTAGAAGAGACCCAGTACTTC. Translation: CATSRDLVEETQYF.

This clonotype was counted only a few times. The V gene is TRBV4-3, the J gene TRBJ2-1, with D possibly TRBD2 on 6 matching bases. Germline V gene sequence: CDR1 LGHNA, CDR2 YSLEER. The CDR3 is made up of 14 amino acids. The ends were cut back, 4 bases at V and 9 bases at J, with 16 bases in the middle. This CDR3 is CASSPLGLEGEQFF. The CDR3 DNA sequence: TGCGCCAGCAGCCCCTTGGGGTTGGAGGGTGAGCAGTTCTTC.

The table lists this clonotype with a few counts. The chain links TRBV2 to TRBJ2-1; 7 bases are shared with TRBD2. Per the germline V gene, CDR1 is SNHLY and CDR2 is FYNNEI. V gave up 6 bases and J gave up 8 bases; unmatched junction bases: 4. This CDR3 comprises 12 residues. CDR3 bases: TGTGCCAGCAGAGGGAGGGTTTATGAGCAGTTCTTC. This translates into CASRGRVYEQFF.

This clonotype was picked up many times. This rearrangement joins TRBV7-6 to TRBJ2-2; 13 bases are a match to TRBD2. This CDR3 spans 17 amino acids. The J segment lost 3 bases and the V segment lost 5 bases, leaving 6 bases of the junction unmatched. Per the germline V gene, CDR1 is SGHVS and CDR2 is FNYEAQ. The CDR3 here is CASSLGLAGSYTGELFF. Written as DNA, the CDR3 is TGTGCCAGCAGCCTGGGACTAGCGGGGTCTTACACCGGGGAGCTGTTTTTT.

The chain employs TRBV23-1 and TRBJ1-5, with D unclear. TRBV23-1 is an ORF; its function is uncertain. The length of the CDR3 is 13 residues. The V gene lost 6 bases and the J gene lost 4 bases, with 10 bases spanning the gap. CDR3 bases: TGCGCCAGCAGGAAGATTAGGAATCAGCCCCAGCATTTT. Translating gives CASRKIRNQPQHF.